This T cell receptor beta chain comes out of a study of T cell repertoires in cytomegalovirus infection. Overall study context: CMV epitopes that were recently identified and HLA-C-restricted were used alongside well-studied HLA-B-restricted ones. Indications came from public TCR beta signatures; they pointed to CMV infection and to a matching HLA type.

This clonotype turned up a few times. Antigen unknown. The CDR3 is 15 residues long. The germline V gene has CDR1 LGHNA and CDR2 YNFKEQ. V was trimmed by 5 bases and J by 5 bases, leaving 18 bases between them. Study results and caveats: Clonotype analysis showed dominance of the ex vivo response by HLA-C-restricted CMV-specific TCR beta clonotypes. Cumulated frequencies of public TCR beta families served to identify carriers of CMV plus the relevant HLA.

TCRdb fed the reads into MiXCR, producing one record per CDR3 protein. The sample has fewer than 850,000 distinct CDR3 sequences; just under 30% are singletons. The source of this sequence is a human donor in good health (CMV status not recorded). Some clones in this sample may be carry-over from other donors' samples. This chain joins TRBV4-2 and TRBJ1-1; D may be TRBD1 (6 bases). The sample was cultured CD8+ T cells from PBMCs, taken from culture after CMV antigen stimulation. The CDR3 reads CASSASGGAGTEAFF. Written as DNA, the CDR3 is TGTGCCAGCAGCGCCAGTGGGGGCGCAGGTACTGAAGCTTTCTTT.